These 22 T cell receptor beta chains share one sample of origin, sequenced in a study of blood T cell repertoires in COVID-19. Here immunoSEQ multiplex PCR was the method, and the copy in TCRdb shows in-frame clones only, minus some. The profile shows around 140,000 clones, more than 60% of them singletons. The material sequenced was peripheral blood. The origin of the receptors is a man in his forties or fifties with acute or convalescent COVID-19.

This clone has just one count. The chain uses TRBV30 and TRBJ1-2; a possible D gene is TRBD1 (5 bases). Germline assignment: CDR1 GTSNPN and CDR2 SVGIG (reference sequence). This CDR3 contains 18 residues. V lost 1 base and J 0 bases, leaving 21 bases between the germline ends. The CDR3 bases are TGTGCCTGGAGTGGGGGCTCCGCTGAGGTTCACTCTAACTATGGCTACACCTTC. This translates into CAWSGGSAEVHSNYGYTF.

This chain joins TRBV27 and TRBJ2-2, with D possibly being TRBD1 (6 bases). There are 17 residues in the CDR3. CDR1 is MNHEY and CDR2 is SMNVEV in the germline V gene (reference sequence). V gave up 6 bases and J gave up 8 bases, with 25 bases separating them. DNA for the CDR3: TGTGCCAGCAGAAAAAAGGGCCCCGGGACATCCCCTGGGGAGCTGTTTTTT. Translated, it gives CASRKKGPGTSPGELFF.

The V call is TRBV19, the J call TRBJ2-6; TRBD1 agrees at 7 bases. Germline V gives CDR1 LNHDA, CDR2 SQIVND (reference sequence). There are 15 residues in the CDR3. The J segment lost 4 bases and the V segment lost 3 bases, leaving 3 bases of the junction unmatched. CDR3 in DNA: TGTGCCAGTAGTATTAGGGGGCGCGGGGCCAACGTCCTGACTTTC. It encodes CASSIRGRGANVLTF.

CDR3 coding DNA: TGTGCCAGCAGCCCCGGAACTATGGAAGCTTTCTTT. Residues: CASSPGTMEAFF. V usage is TRBV2 and J usage is TRBJ1-1; D unresolved. Germline CDR1 and CDR2: SNHLY and FYNNEI. Trimming removed 6 bases at V and 8 bases at J, with 13 bases between. The CDR3 is 12 residues long.

This chain uses TRBV27 with TRBJ1-5; 7 nucleotides line up with TRBD1. Trimming removed 5 bases from V and 4 bases from J; junction bases left unmatched: 11. Germline CDR1 and CDR2: MNHEY and SMNVEV (reference sequence). There are 16 residues in the CDR3. The CDR3 loop reads CASSPTTGVSNQPQHF. In DNA, the CDR3 is TGTGCCAGCAGTCCAACCACAGGGGTCTCGAATCAGCCCCAGCATTTT.

The chain carries TRBV19 and TRBJ1-1, with D unclear. The V end was cut by 8 bases, the J end by 1 base, with 11 bases between. The CDR3 is 13 residues long. Per germline, CDR1 LNHDA and CDR2 SQIVND (reference sequence). The CDR3 region is CASSRVPNTEAFF. DNA for the CDR3: TGTGCCAGTTCCCGGGTGCCGAACACTGAAGCTTTCTTT.

The chain uses TRBV7-2 and TRBJ1-2, with D possibly TRBD1 on 6 matching bases. V was trimmed by 3 bases and J by 8 bases, leaving 13 bases between them. From germline, CDR1 is SGHTA and CDR2 FQGNSA. The CDR3 is made up of 13 amino acids. The CDR3 DNA sequence: TGTGCCAGCAGCTTTCAGGGGTTGACGGGCTACACCTTC. Translation: CASSFQGLTGYTF.

The chain uses TRBV5-5 and TRBJ1-1; no reliable D call. The CDR3 runs to 14 residues. CDR1 is SGHKS, CDR2 YYEKEE, per germline (reference sequence). V shed 0 bases and J shed 5 bases, with 11 bases lying between them. The CDR3 loop reads CASSLDGFGTEAFF. The CDR3 DNA reads as TGTGCCAGCAGCTTGGACGGGTTTGGGACTGAAGCTTTCTTT.

This sequence joins TRBV28 and TRBJ1-6, with D perhaps matching TRBD1 (5 bases). V gave up 6 bases and J gave up 14 bases, with 23 bases separating them. Germline CDR1 reads MDHEN; CDR2 reads SYDVKM. This CDR3 spans 15 amino acids. CDR3 region: CASSLSGAGLLTLHF. In nucleotides, the CDR3 is TGTGCCAGCAGCCTTAGCGGGGCTGGGCTTCTGACCCTCCACTTT.

The table lists this clone with a count of one. V usage is TRBV19 and J usage is TRBJ1-2; no clear D gene. The CDR3 is made up of 15 amino acids. Trimming removed 6 bases from V and 8 bases from J, with 22 bases in between. Germline loops: CDR1 LNHDA, CDR2 SQIVND (reference sequence). The DNA of the CDR3 is TGTGCCAGTAGCGCCCTAGACGGTCCGTCGGGGGGCTACACCTTC. Translation: CASSALDGPSGGYTF.

V and J are TRBV24-1 and TRBJ2-5, with 7 bases matching TRBD1. Germline lookup yields CDR1 KGHDR and CDR2 SFDVKD. V lost 4 bases to trimming and J lost 5 bases; unmatched junction nucleotides: 6. This CDR3 is 14 amino acids long. CDR3 DNA sequence: TGTGCCACCAGTGAGACAGGGAACGTGGAGACCCAGTACTTC. Its translation: CATSETGNVETQYF.

V usage is TRBV7-8 and J usage is TRBJ2-3, with D hard to call. Per germline, CDR1 SGHVS and CDR2 FQNEAQ. The CDR3 loop spans 16 amino acids. The germline V and J ends were trimmed by 0 bases and 2 bases, with 12 bases remaining between them. CDR3 in DNA: TGTGCCAGCAGCTTAGCGCGAGTCTCTAACACAGATACGCAGTATTTT. Its protein is CASSLARVSNTDTQYF.

This clone was recorded a few times. The genes are TRBV4-1 and TRBJ2-2; 8 bases line up with TRBD2. Germline V lookup: CDR1 MGHRA, CDR2 YSYEKL. Unmatched junction bases numbered 9, after V lost 0 bases and J lost 6 bases. The CDR3 sequence is 17 residues long. The CDR3 DNA reads TGCGCCAGCAGCCAAGATCGGGCGGGGGGAGAAGCCGGGGAGCTGTTTTTT. This gives the protein CASSQDRAGGEAGELFF.

The CDR3 region is CASSQRTGKGNEQFF. As DNA, the CDR3 is TGTGCCAGTAGTCAGAGGACAGGGAAGGGCAATGAGCAGTTCTTC. This chain connects TRBV19 to TRBJ2-1; 8 bases are a match to TRBD1. Looked up from germline, CDR1 is LNHDA and CDR2 is SQIVND (reference sequence). The CDR3 covers 15 residues. The ends lost 5 bases at V and 6 bases at J; junction bases unmatched: 9.

This clone was seen more than once but under ten times. The chain joins TRBV7-6 to TRBJ1-6; no definite D call. Germline V gene sequence: CDR1 SGHVS, CDR2 FNYEAQ. The length of the CDR3 is 17 residues. The V end was cut by 0 bases, the J end by 9 bases, with 18 bases between. CDR3 loop: CASSLAPSAGPISPLHF. CDR3 nucleotide sequence: TGTGCCAGCAGCTTAGCGCCCTCGGCAGGTCCGATTTCACCCCTCCACTTT.

This clone was counted once. The rearrangement uses TRBV7-8 and TRBJ2-7; possible D gene TRBD1, 6 bases. The germline CDR1 and CDR2 sequences are SGHVS and FQNEAQ. This CDR3 spans 18 amino acids. With 2 bases removed from V and 3 bases from J, the gap between germline ends came to 23 bases. For the CDR3, the DNA is TGTGCCAGCAGCTTACAGGGGCGGACGTCCGCTCTGCTCTACGAGCAGTACGTC. Its translation is CASSLQGRTSALLYEQYV.

The chain joins TRBV3-1 (or the pseudogene TRBV3-2) to TRBJ1-6, with 7 bases fitting TRBD1. Germline loops: CDR1 LGHDT, CDR2 YNNKEL (reference sequence). V was pared by 5 bases and J by 6 bases, with 4 bases of the junction left unmatched. This CDR3 comprises 14 residues. The DNA for the CDR3 is TGTGCCAGCAGCTGGGACAGTGGTAATTCACCCCTCCACTTT. Translation: CASSWDSGNSPLHF.

The rearrangement uses TRBV21-1 and TRBJ2-4; the tabulated D call, TRBD1, remains unverified against the DNA. TRBV21-1 is an annotated pseudogene. CDR3 size: 18 residues. CDR3: CASSILTGHSPLQNIQYF. In nucleotides, the CDR3 is TGTGCCAGCAGCATCCTGACAGGCCACAGTCCGCTTCAAAACATTCAGTACTTC.

This chain uses TRBV6-1 with TRBJ2-6; TRBD1 matches at 10 bases. Germline V lookup: CDR1 MNHNS, CDR2 SASEGT. V was pared by 2 bases and J by 4 bases, with 8 bases of the junction left unmatched. The CDR3 runs 18 residues. This CDR3 is CASSERGTGVTGANVLTF. The CDR3 DNA follows: TGTGCCAGCAGTGAAAGAGGGACAGGGGTTACCGGGGCCAACGTCCTGACTTTC.

For the CDR3, the DNA is TGTGCCAGCAGTTACTCGATAAAGGGGCGGAACTATGGCTACACCTTC. As protein: CASSYSIKGRNYGYTF. The J gene is TRBJ1-2, the V gene TRBV6-5; a weak D match, TRBD1 (5 bases). Germline-derived CDR1 and CDR2 are MNHEY and SVGAGI. V lost 0 bases to trimming and J lost 2 bases, with 13 bases between them. The CDR3 sequence is 16 residues long.

This clone has just one count. The rearrangement uses TRBV11-2 and TRBJ1-2; a possible D gene is TRBD1 (5 bases). V was trimmed by 5 bases and J by 7 bases, leaving 17 bases between them. The CDR3 loop spans 14 amino acids. Germline values: CDR1 SGHAT, CDR2 FQNNGV. The CDR3 DNA reads TGTGCCAGCAGCAATGGGGGGGTGATTTCTGGCTACACCTTC. Translated: CASSNGGVISGYTF. The variable domain in full, completed from reference TRBV11-2 and TRBJ1-2, reads EAGVAQSPRYKIIEKRQSVAFWCNPISGHATLYWYQQILGQGPKLLIQFQNNGVVDDSQLPKDRFSAERLKGVDSTLKIQPAKLEDSAVYLCASSNGGVISGYTFGSGTRLTVV.

The V and J genes are TRBV6-5 and TRBJ2-5; TRBD1 matches at 8 bases. Germline V lookup: CDR1 MNHEY, CDR2 SVGAGI. The CDR3 covers 14 residues. The trim removed 9 bases at V and 2 bases at J, leaving 8 bases unmatched. DNA for the CDR3: TGTGCCAGTTTGGACAGGGTCGGGCAAGAGACCCAGTACTTC. Amino acid sequence: CASLDRVGQETQYF.